This is a list of T cell receptor beta chains from one sample in a study of shared T cell receptors in the human thymus. Profiled with immunoSEQ multiplex PCR; TCRdb holds only in-frame clones, not every one. Among approximately 490,000 clones listed, about four fifths were seen once. The same data also went into a second study, on human thymus T cells.

The sample taken for sequencing was thymocytes. The source of these receptors is a boy less than two years old with a congenital heart defect. Both conserved end residues are part of each CDR3. The order of the fields is clone size, J gene, V gene, D gene, CDR3 protein, CDR3 DNA. The D gene is left open where the match is weak. Part of the rows lack a size; the others show once, few, many or a class for expanded clones.

NA | TRBJ1-1 | TRBV6-5 | NA | CASSCRGTTEAFF | TGTGCCAGCAGTTGCAGGGGAACGACTGAAGCTTTCTTT
NA | TRBJ2-1 | TRBV4-1 | TRBD2 | CASSPALAGGPGHEQFF | TGCGCCAGCAGCCCGGCGCTAGCGGGAGGGCCCGGGCATGAGCAGTTCTTC
NA | TRBJ2-7 | TRBV29-1 | TRBD1 | CSVSGTEPREQYF | TGCAGCGTATCCGGGACAGAGCCTAGAGAGCAGTACTTC
NA | TRBJ2-7 | TRBV9 | NA | CASSAKPPGGGGAYEQYF | TGTGCCAGCAGCGCCAAACCCCCCGGCGGAGGAGGGGCCTACGAGCAGTACTTC
NA | TRBJ2-5 | TRBV16 | NA | CASSLAVTFQETQYF | TGTGCCAGCAGCCTAGCGGTAACTTTCCAAGAGACCCAGTACTTC
NA | TRBJ2-1 | TRBV6-5 | TRBD2 | CARALAGGSYNEQFF | TGTGCCAGAGCTCTAGCGGGAGGGTCCTACAATGAGCAGTTCTTC
once | TRBJ1-1 | TRBV6-4 | TRBD1 | CASSARQGSQAFF | TGTGCCAGCAGTGCGAGACAGGGCTCCCAAGCTTTCTTT
once | TRBJ2-7 | TRBV20-1 | NA | CSARLTGEQYF | TGCAGTGCCCGACTGACAGGCGAGCAGTACTTC
once | TRBJ2-2 | TRBV11-2 | TRBD2 | CASSLDLRREGHFTGELFF | TGTGCCAGCAGCTTAGATCTACGGCGGGAGGGCCACTTCACCGGGGAGCTGTTTTTT
NA | TRBJ2-7 | TRBV7-9 | NA | CASSLERFAYEQYF | TGTGCCAGCAGCCTGGAGCGGTTCGCCTACGAGCAGTACTTC
NA | TRBJ2-7 | TRBV9 | TRBD2 | CASSVERGGPQEQYF | TGTGCCAGCAGCGTAGAGCGGGGAGGGCCTCAAGAGCAGTACTTC
NA | TRBJ2-3 | TRBV28 | TRBD2 | CASSHLAGGSTDTQYF | TGTGCCAGCAGTCACCTAGCGGGAGGGAGCACAGATACGCAGTATTTT
once | TRBJ1-5 | TRBV21-1 | NA | CARREEGHNQPQHF | TGTGCCAGAAGAGAGGAGGGCCACAATCAGCCCCAGCATTTT
NA | TRBJ2-7 | TRBV7-9 | TRBD1 | CASSHLGQGAHLGQYF | TGTGCCAGCAGCCACTTAGGACAGGGGGCCCACTTGGGGCAGTACTTC
NA | TRBJ2-1 | TRBV28 | TRBD1 | CASSLQRQGAENEQFF | TGTGCCAGCAGTTTGCAACGACAGGGGGCAGAGAATGAGCAGTTCTTC